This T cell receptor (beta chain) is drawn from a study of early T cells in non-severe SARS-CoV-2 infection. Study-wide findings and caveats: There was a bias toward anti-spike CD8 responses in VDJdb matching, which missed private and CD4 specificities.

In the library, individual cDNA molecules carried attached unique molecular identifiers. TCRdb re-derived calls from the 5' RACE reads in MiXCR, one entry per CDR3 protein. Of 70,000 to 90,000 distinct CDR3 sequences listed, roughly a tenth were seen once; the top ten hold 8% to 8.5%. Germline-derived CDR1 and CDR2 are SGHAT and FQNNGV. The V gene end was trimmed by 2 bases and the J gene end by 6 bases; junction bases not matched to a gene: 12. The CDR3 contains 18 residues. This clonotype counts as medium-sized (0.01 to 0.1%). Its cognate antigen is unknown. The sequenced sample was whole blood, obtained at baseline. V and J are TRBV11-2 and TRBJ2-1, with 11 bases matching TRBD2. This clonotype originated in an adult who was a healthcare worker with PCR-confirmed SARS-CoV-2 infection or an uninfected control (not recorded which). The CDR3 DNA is TGTGCCAGCAGCTTAAGCGCATCAGGACTAGCGGGCTCCAATGAGCAGTTCTTC. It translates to CASSLSASGLAGSNEQFF.